The 8 T cell receptor beta chains in this list originate from one sample, sequenced in a study of cytomegalovirus exposure and HLA in healthy donors. With 60 Vbeta and 13 Jbeta primers, the PCR was carried out. Only in-frame clones appear in the TCRdb table, and some are missing; sequencing was by immunoSEQ multiplex PCR. Here the sample spans some 140,000 clones, 76% being singletons. Sequenced material: PBMCs. These receptors all come from a man between 40 and 49 years old in good health and CMV-seronegative.

The chain employs TRBV6-1 and TRBJ2-2; no firm D call. Germline values: CDR1 MNHNS, CDR2 SASEGT. Trimming took 7 bases from V and 6 from J, leaving 9 bases between them. This CDR3 has 12 amino acids. The CDR3 loop reads CASTVLAGELFF. CDR3 bases: TGTGCCAGCACTGTGCTAGCCGGGGAGCTGTTTTTT.

This chain connects TRBV2 to TRBJ2-1; 8 bases map to TRBD2. CDR1 is SNHLY and CDR2 is FYNNEI in the germline V gene. The V segment lost 3 bases and the J segment 7 bases; nucleotides outside the gene matches: 5. CDR3 length: 14 amino acids. The CDR3 nucleotides are TGTGCCAGCAGTGACACGGGGGGGCGGAATGAGCAGTTCTTC. Translation: CASSDTGGRNEQFF.

This chain's CDR3 is CASSFGLGGNEQYF. The CDR3 bases are TGTGCCAGCAGTTTTGGACTAGGCGGGAACGAGCAGTACTTC. V gene TRBV27 combines with J gene TRBJ2-7, with 7 bases fitting TRBD2. The CDR3 length is 14 residues. With 3 bases clipped from V and 5 bases from J, the junction kept 7 bases outside the gene matches. Germline V gives CDR1 MNHEY, CDR2 SMNVEV (reference sequence).

This chain uses TRBV11-3 with TRBJ2-1, with a tentative D call TRBD1 (6 bases). Per the germline V gene, CDR1 is SGHNT and CDR2 is YENEEA. This CDR3 spans 14 amino acids. V was cut by 5 bases and J by 6 bases, with 14 bases left in between. CDR3 residues: CASSQGSGVNEQFF. The CDR3 region has the DNA TGTGCCAGCAGCCAAGGTTCAGGGGTCAATGAGCAGTTCTTC.

The chain employs TRBV28 and TRBJ2-7; the D gene is possibly TRBD2 (6 bases). V lost 3 bases and J 4 bases, leaving 25 bases between the germline ends. Germline-derived CDR1 and CDR2 are MDHEN and SYDVKM. This CDR3 has 18 residues. The CDR3 DNA reads TGTGCCAGCAGTTTTGTTGCCTCCGGGGGTGGGAGAAGGTACGAGCAGTACTTC. Amino acids: CASSFVASGGGRRYEQYF.

The chain employs TRBV19 and TRBJ1-5, with a possible D match to TRBD1 (5 bases). Per the germline V gene, CDR1 is LNHDA and CDR2 is SQIVND (reference sequence). The CDR3 sequence is 15 residues long. Trimming left V 3 bases short and J 4 bases short, with 13 bases between. The CDR3, as DNA: TGTGCCAGTAGTATGGGCGGGGCTCGTAATCAGCCCCAGCATTTT. Protein: CASSMGGARNQPQHF.

The chain recombines TRBV10-2 with TRBJ1-1, with D possibly matching TRBD1 (5 bases). With 5 bases removed from V and 6 bases from J, the gap between germline ends came to 19 bases. The CDR3 runs to 15 residues. CDR1 is WSHSY and CDR2 is SAAADI in the germline V gene. The DNA for the CDR3 is TGCGCCAGCAGTAAATCACCGACGGGGACTGCTGAAGCTTTCTTT. Translated, it gives CASSKSPTGTAEAFF.

This clone was picked up a small number of times. The rearrangement uses TRBV21-1 and TRBJ1-4; the table gives TRBD1 as D, unverified against the DNA. TRBV21-1 is given as a pseudogene. The CDR3 length is 16 residues. CDR3 DNA sequence: TGTGCCAGCAGCCCTCAGACTGGCAGGGGGCGGGAAAAACTGTTTTTT. Its translation is CASSPQTGRGREKLFF.